The 6 T cell receptor beta chains below were found in one sample sequenced in a study of T cell responses to AZD1222 COVID-19 vaccine. Assay used: immunoSEQ multiplex PCR; TCRdb lists only in-frame clones, some missing. The sample consists of fewer than 130,000 clones, roughly 92% of them appearing once. The source material was peripheral blood, sampled 28 days after the second AZD1222 dose. These receptors all stem from an adult who received the AZD1222 COVID-19 vaccine.

The chain carries TRBV2 and TRBJ2-7; maybe TRBD2 (6 bases). V lost 6 bases to trimming and J lost 2 bases, with 14 bases between them. Germline V gene sequence: CDR1 SNHLY, CDR2 FYNNEI. This CDR3 has 14 residues. The CDR3 spells CASRVSGGAYEQYF. The CDR3 DNA follows: TGTGCCAGCAGGGTCTCCGGGGGAGCCTACGAGCAGTACTTC. Together with reference TRBV2 and TRBJ2-7, the CDR3 gives the full variable domain: EPEVTQTPSHQVTQMGQEVILRCVPISNHLYFYWYRQILGQKVEFLVSFYNNEISEKSEIFDDQFSVERPDGSNFTLKIRSTKLEDSAMYFCASRVSGGAYEQYFGPGTRLTVT.

The J gene is TRBJ1-1, the V gene TRBV7-3, with 8 bases that match TRBD1. CDR1 is SGHTA and CDR2 is FQGTGA in the germline V gene. The CDR3 runs to 14 residues. With V trimmed by 5 bases and J by 1 base, 3 bases remained unmatched. The CDR3 is CASSPTGANTEAFF. CDR3 bases: TGTGCCAGCAGCCCGACAGGGGCGAACACTGAAGCTTTCTTT.

This chain uses TRBV19 with TRBJ2-7; 10 bases map to TRBD1. The CDR3 is made up of 16 amino acids. Germline values: CDR1 LNHDA, CDR2 SQIVND (reference sequence). With V trimmed by 1 base and J by 1 base, 4 bases remained unmatched. CDR3 sequence: CASSIVPGQGSYEQYF. CDR3 in DNA: TGTGCCAGTAGTATAGTTCCGGGACAGGGGTCCTACGAGCAGTACTTC.

The chain links TRBV5-1 to TRBJ2-7; D possibly corresponds to TRBD1 (5 bases). V lost 0 bases and J lost 4, with 8 bases in between. This CDR3 has 13 residues. From germline, CDR1 is SGHRS and CDR2 YFSETQ. The CDR3 spells CASSLDRSYEQYF. The DNA for the CDR3 is TGCGCCAGCAGCTTGGACAGGAGTTACGAGCAGTACTTC.

The rearrangement links TRBV9 to TRBJ1-2; 7 positions match TRBD1. The V gene's germline CDR1 is SGDLS and CDR2 YYNGEE. V was clipped by 0 bases and J by 4 bases; unmatched bases: 9. The CDR3 contains 16 residues. The CDR3 here is CASSVEGANLVYGYTF. Written as DNA, the CDR3 is TGTGCCAGCAGCGTAGAGGGGGCGAATCTGGTCTATGGCTACACCTTC.

The rearrangement uses TRBV9 and TRBJ1-2, with 12 bases lining up with TRBD1. The CDR3 sequence is 14 residues long. The junction had 6 bases not matched to a gene; V was cut back by 4 bases and J by 8 bases. Germline values: CDR1 SGDLS, CDR2 YYNGEE. The CDR3 nucleotides are TGTGCCAGCAGCCCCTCGGGACAGGGGGCGGGCTACACCTTC. It encodes CASSPSGQGAGYTF.